The 23 T cell receptor beta chains given below trace back to one sample, sequenced in a study of T-cell reconstitution after alpha-beta-depleted transplantation in children. Preparation of the TCRbeta library was carried out with unique molecular identifiers. TCRdb recomputed calls from the PCR reads with MiXCR, one row per CDR3 protein. This repertoire shows some 500,000 distinct CDR3 sequences, approximately 30% found once; its top ten account for about 2.3%. Specimen: PBMCs from the stem cell graft donor, collected from the stem cell graft. The receptors were gathered from a human donor who donated a stem cell graft to a child with aplastic anemia.

The rearrangement joins TRBV18 to TRBJ2-1; possibly TRBD1 or TRBD2 for D (5 bases each). Germline-derived CDR1 and CDR2 are KGHSH and LQKENI. Deletions cut 2 bases from V and 10 bases from J, with 18 bases between. This CDR3 has 15 amino acids. The CDR3 coding sequence is TGTGCCAGCTCACCAAATGGGACCCCTAAGAGGGAGCAGTTCTTC. Its translation is CASSPNGTPKREQFF.

This clonotype was picked up a small number of times. The V and J genes are TRBV7-9 and TRBJ2-3; 8 nucleotides line up with TRBD2. This CDR3 comprises 17 residues. V gave up 0 bases and J gave up 2 bases; unmatched junction bases: 7. The germline V gene encodes CDR1 SEHNR and CDR2 FQNEAQ (reference sequence). In nucleotides, the CDR3 is TGTGCCAGCAGCTTAGCCCCAGCGGGAGCCAACACAGATACGCAGTATTTT. Encoded protein: CASSLAPAGANTDTQYF.

This clonotype was detected a few times. The chain joins TRBV29-1 to TRBJ2-1; the D is unclear. The germline CDR1 and CDR2 sequences are SQVTM and ANQGSEA. The CDR3 runs to 14 residues. Trimming stripped 0 bases from V and 9 bases from J, with 15 bases between. CDR3 protein: CSVEDARPTPEQFF. CDR3 bases: TGCAGCGTTGAAGATGCCAGACCGACACCTGAGCAGTTCTTC.

This clonotype was counted a few times. CDR3 residues: CASSSWTGGMETQYF. The CDR3 DNA reads TGTGCCAGCAGCTCTTGGACAGGGGGTATGGAGACCCAGTACTTC. The chain has TRBV7-2 and TRBJ2-5; 10 bases are a match to TRBD1. The V gene end was trimmed by 4 bases and the J gene end by 5 bases; junction bases not matched to a gene: 7. The CDR3 has 15 residues. CDR1 and CDR2 (germline): SGHTA, FQGNSA.

The table lists this clonotype with a few counts. The chain carries TRBV25-1 and TRBJ1-3; the match to TRBD1 covers 7 bases. CDR3 length: 13 residues. Germline loops: CDR1 MGHDK, CDR2 SYGVNS. J gave up 4 bases and V 7 bases, and 4 bases lay outside the gene matches. The CDR3 is CASTQGIGNTIYF. CDR3 DNA: TGTGCCAGCACACAGGGGATCGGAAACACCATATATTTT.

This clonotype was found a few times. CDR3 nucleotide sequence: TGTGCCAGCAGCGTAGGGGTCGGCGGGACCTGGGATGAGCAGTTCTTC. This codes for CASSVGVGGTWDEQFF. V is TRBV9 and J is TRBJ2-1; D may be TRBD2 (6 bases). V was clipped by 0 bases and J by 8 bases, with 18 bases between them. The CDR3 loop spans 16 amino acids. The germline CDR1 and CDR2 sequences are SGDLS and YYNGEE.

The CDR3 DNA reads as TGTGCCAGCAGTTACTCCATGGGACCCATGAACACTGAAGCTTTCTTT. Translation: CASSYSMGPMNTEAFF. The chain is built from TRBV6-5 and TRBJ1-1; tentatively, D is TRBD1 (5 bases). CDR1 MNHEY and CDR2 SVGAGI come from the germline V gene. The V gene lost 0 bases and the J gene lost 0 bases, with 11 bases spanning the gap. There are 16 residues in the CDR3.

There are a few counts of this clonotype. The chain links TRBV12-3 or TRBV12-4 to TRBJ2-1; 11 bases align to TRBD1. V lost 4 bases, J lost 7 bases, and 6 bases stayed unmatched. The CDR3 loop spans 15 amino acids. The DNA of the CDR3 is TGTGCCAGCAGTTCCTGGACAGGGGGCTTTAATGAGCAGTTCTTC. Protein product: CASSSWTGGFNEQFF.

This chain joins TRBV11-2 and TRBJ2-1, with TRBD2 identical over 8 bases. V was pared by 3 bases and J by 7 bases, with 5 bases of the junction left unmatched. The CDR3 contains 14 residues. CDR1 and CDR2 from the germline V gene are SGHAT and FQNNGV. Here the CDR3 reads CASSFGGGRNEQFF. The CDR3 DNA reads TGTGCCAGCAGCTTCGGGGGGGGTAGGAATGAGCAGTTCTTC.

This clonotype was observed a handful of times. The gene calls are TRBV20-1 and TRBJ2-5; D is possibly TRBD2 (5 bases). Trimming took off 3 bases at V and 9 bases at J, with 11 bases between the two ends. Germline V gene lookup returns CDR1 DFQATT and CDR2 SNEGSKA (reference sequence). The CDR3 covers 11 residues. The CDR3 spells CSASTRPPQYF. The DNA for the CDR3 is TGCAGTGCTAGTACTAGGCCCCCCCAGTACTTC.

This clonotype was observed a single time. The chain couples TRBV28 to TRBJ1-2, with TRBD1 matching over 9 bases. This CDR3 has 15 residues. J was trimmed by 5 bases and V by 4 bases; bases with no gene match: 8. In germline, CDR1 is MDHEN, CDR2 SYDVKM. CDR3 loop: CASSSPGTGRYGYTF. The CDR3 DNA reads TGTGCCAGCAGTTCTCCCGGGACAGGGAGGTATGGCTACACCTTC.

V and J are TRBV27 and TRBJ2-1, with D possibly TRBD2 on 6 matching bases. Germline loops: CDR1 MNHEY, CDR2 SMNVEV (reference sequence). The CDR3 totals 16 residues. The V gene lost 4 bases and the J gene lost 3 bases, with 16 bases spanning the gap. CDR3 in amino acids: CASSSGEAYIYNEQFF. Written as DNA, the CDR3 is TGTGCCAGCAGTTCGGGGGAGGCCTACATCTACAATGAGCAGTTCTTC.

V usage is TRBV7-3 and J usage is TRBJ1-1; D unclear. The ends were cut back, 4 bases at V and 4 bases at J, with 10 bases in the middle. CDR1 and CDR2 from the germline V gene are SGHTA and FQGTGA. The CDR3 has 13 residues. Written as DNA, the CDR3 is TGTGCCAGCAGCTCGGCGACGGGCACTGAAGCTTTCTTT. Amino acid sequence: CASSSATGTEAFF.

This clonotype was counted only a few times. The chain recombines TRBV27 with TRBJ1-2; D is unclear. The length of the CDR3 is 15 residues. Trimming took 2 bases from V and 8 from J, leaving 18 bases between them. The germline gives CDR1 MNHEY, CDR2 SMNVEV (reference sequence). The CDR3 loop is CASSLVRGSEGGYTF. The CDR3 DNA follows: TGTGCCAGCAGTTTAGTCCGGGGAAGCGAGGGAGGCTACACCTTC.

A remark on this clonotype: It is unclear where the CDR3 begins or ends on the DNA, so no DNA is shown, and the CDR3 is as TCRdb lists it. J is TRBJ1-1 and V is TRBV20-1; the table calls TRBD1, which could not be checked here. Both ends counted, the CDR3 spans 14 residues. Germline values: CDR1 DFQATT, CDR2 SNEGSKA (reference sequence). This CDR3 reads CSATPSGQGTEAFF.

The sample holds many counts of this clonotype. J is TRBJ2-1 and V is TRBV20-1; a possible D gene is TRBD1 (5 bases). This CDR3 is 14 amino acids long. Germline lookup yields CDR1 DFQATT and CDR2 SNEGSKA (reference sequence). Deletions cut 3 bases from V and 0 bases from J, with 9 bases between. The CDR3 sequence is CSASGASSYNEQFF. DNA for the CDR3: TGCAGTGCTAGTGGGGCAAGCTCCTACAATGAGCAGTTCTTC.

V usage is TRBV6-4 and J usage is TRBJ2-1, with D possibly being TRBD1 or TRBD2 (6 bases each). The germline V gene encodes CDR1 MRHNA and CDR2 SNTAGT. The V gene lost 4 bases and the J gene lost 7 bases, with 14 bases spanning the gap. The CDR3 runs 14 residues. This chain's CDR3 is CASSAGRGGNEQFF. The CDR3 DNA sequence: TGTGCCAGCAGTGCCGGCAGGGGAGGTAATGAGCAGTTCTTC.

The chain employs TRBV20-1 and TRBJ1-1; D is uncertain. V was trimmed by 5 bases and J by 4 bases, leaving 17 bases between them. Germline V gene lookup returns CDR1 DFQATT and CDR2 SNEGSKA (reference sequence). The CDR3 sequence is 14 residues long. The CDR3 bases are TGCAGTGCTGAATTTGGAGGGCTGGGCACTGAAGCTTTCTTT. This gives the protein CSAEFGGLGTEAFF.

V and J are TRBV9 and TRBJ2-1; 11 nucleotides line up with TRBD1. V shed 0 bases and J 5 bases; nucleotides not matched to a gene: 7. The CDR3 contains 17 residues. Germline lookup yields CDR1 SGDLS and CDR2 YYNGEE. CDR3 loop: CASSVVPGQGAHNEQFF. The DNA for the CDR3 is TGTGCCAGCAGCGTAGTCCCCGGACAGGGGGCGCACAATGAGCAGTTCTTC.

This clonotype was recorded at least ten times. The chain is built from TRBV28 and TRBJ2-2; 9 positions match TRBD1. The V gene's germline CDR1 is MDHEN and CDR2 SYDVKM. The length of the CDR3 is 15 residues. Germline trimming cut 0 bases from V and 4 bases from J; bases unmatched to any gene: 0. Here the CDR3 DNA reads TGTGCCAGCAGTTTATGGACAGGGGGCACCGGGGAGCTGTTTTTT. This sequence encodes CASSLWTGGTGELFF. The full variable domain, completed using reference TRBV28 and TRBJ2-2, is DVKVTQSSRYLVKRTGEKVFLECVQDMDHENMFWYRQDPGLGLRLIYFSYDVKMKEKGDIPEGYSVSREKKERFSLILESASTNQTSMYLCASSLWTGGTGELFFGEGSRLTVL.

This clonotype was detected only a few times. The rearrangement links TRBV20-1 to TRBJ2-3; 9 positions agree with TRBD2. CDR3 length: 15 amino acids. CDR1 DFQATT and CDR2 SNEGSKA come from the germline V gene (reference sequence). Losses at the gene ends were 8 bases for V and 1 base for J; bases not matched to a gene: 10. This CDR3 is CSRGGAGGGTDTQYF. CDR3 DNA: TGCAGTAGGGGGGGAGCGGGAGGAGGCACAGATACGCAGTATTTT.

The chain has TRBV6-1 and TRBJ1-5; D might be TRBD1 (6 bases). This CDR3 has 14 amino acids. Germline V gene sequence: CDR1 MNHNS, CDR2 SASEGT. V was trimmed by 6 bases and J by 7 bases, leaving 16 bases between them. CDR3: CASRPTGLLQPQHF. The DNA for the CDR3 is TGTGCCAGCAGACCCACAGGGCTACTACAGCCCCAGCATTTT.

CDR3 region: CAIRGPRGDSPLHF. The CDR3 coding sequence is TGTGCCATCAGGGGACCTCGGGGGGATTCACCCCTCCACTTT. The J gene is TRBJ1-6, the V gene TRBV10-3, with D tentatively TRBD1 (5 bases). This CDR3 has 14 residues. Per germline, CDR1 ENHRY and CDR2 SYGVKD. Trimming left V 6 bases short and J 8 bases short, with 14 bases between.